This T cell receptor (beta chain) was profiled in a study of human T cells and chemical hapten exposure. Unique molecular identifiers were affixed to discrete cDNA molecules within the library. In the authors' methods: Per sample, the median was 95,638 TCRs, with values from around 24,000 to 710,000. TCRdb reprocessed the RACE reads via MiXCR and lists one record per CDR3 protein. The V and J calls here are based on TCRdb, not the publication. The sample consists of approximately 110,000 distinct CDR3 sequences, about 34% of them appearing once. General study points: Versus controls, expanded TCRs had significantly more large CDR3 similarity clusters.

The CDR3 extends over 12 amino acids. Germline V lookup: CDR1 SGDLS, CDR2 YYNGEE. Trimming removed 3 bases at V and 7 bases at J, with 10 bases between. On this clonotype itself: Its antigen is not identified.

As to time point: patch test 3, about 24 weeks after DPC sensitization. Treatment of the sample: therapeutic diphenylcyclopropenone sensitization with weekly scalp DPC. The chain employs TRBV9 and TRBJ1-2; D is perhaps TRBD1 (6 bases). The sequenced sample was whole blood, obtained in connection with sensitization to the hapten diphenylcyclopropenone (DPC). The TCR comes from a man aged 40-50 years with alopecia areata. Some clones in this sample may be carry-over from other donors' samples. The CDR3 protein is CASSANRVGYTF. The CDR3 DNA follows: TGTGCCAGCAGCGCGAACAGGGTTGGCTACACCTTC.